This is a list of T cell receptor beta chains from one sample in a study of cytomegalovirus exposure and HLA in healthy donors. The table came from immunoSEQ multiplex PCR; TCRdb's copy has only in-frame clones and leaves some out. The table has about 210,000 clones, around 78% seen once; the top ten hold around 14%. The material sequenced was PBMCs. The source is a woman in her 30s in good health and CMV-seropositive. The CDR3 runs from the conserved cysteine through the conserved F or W. The order of the fields is J gene, clone size, V gene, D gene, CDR3 protein. The D gene is left open where the match is weak. The size entry is marked missing in some rows and otherwise reads once, few, many or a size class.

TRBJ2-2	-	TRBV2	-	CASRYRANTGELFF
TRBJ2-7	-	TRBV5-1	-	CASSGGSGDEQYF
TRBJ2-7	-	TRBV7-2	-	CASSLKTRSDEQYF
TRBJ1-1	-	TRBV9	TRBD1	CASSMGQGLAEAFF
TRBJ2-1	-	TRBV7-2	-	CASSQVERTGSVKFF
TRBJ2-1	-	TRBV19	TRBD2	CASSGILAGARNEQFF
TRBJ1-2	once	TRBV6-5	-	CASSYSPPSNYGYTF
TRBJ1-1	many	TRBV6-6	-	CASSQREGNTEAFF
TRBJ2-3	-	TRBV5-6	TRBD1	CASSPTGGTDTQYF
TRBJ2-7	-	TRBV5-1	TRBD1	CASRKSGTGNYEQYF
TRBJ2-2	-	TRBV7-2	-	CASSSAGYTGELFF
TRBJ2-1	-	TRBV5-1	TRBD1	CASSLRATGDLNEQFF
TRBJ1-4	few	TRBV30	TRBD1	CAWSEGGDEKLFF
TRBJ1-2	-	TRBV5-6	-	CASSPAGQGSFLRHTF
TRBJ1-4	-	TRBV18	TRBD1	CASSPGTGEEKLFF
TRBJ2-1	-	TRBV27	TRBD2	CASSFLLAGGSYNEQFF
TRBJ2-5	-	TRBV11-3	TRBD2	CASSLYGTSGTVRETQYF
TRBJ2-1	-	TRBV23-1	-	CASSQDGHQGKAWYHEQFF
TRBJ2-1	-	TRBV11-2	TRBD2	CASSRGASGVFEQFF
TRBJ1-2	-	TRBV18	-	CASSPIGGVDYGYTF
TRBJ2-2	-	TRBV18	-	CASSAGTGELFF
TRBJ1-3	-	TRBV11-3	-	CASSLSGSGNTIYF
TRBJ1-1	-	TRBV5-1	TRBD1	CASSWTGGTEAFF
TRBJ1-2	-	TRBV28	-	CASKNYYGYTF
TRBJ2-2	-	TRBV4-3	-	CASSQTTGELFF
TRBJ2-7	once	TRBV5-1	-	CASSLGGGYSYEQYF
TRBJ2-2	-	TRBV29-1	-	CSARDTGELFF
TRBJ2-3	-	TRBV18	-	CASSPPWRGPNSDTQYF
TRBJ1-1	few	TRBV5-1	-	CASSLSEKGGAEAFF
TRBJ1-6	-	TRBV5-4	-	CASRIQGYNSPLHF
TRBJ2-7	-	TRBV28	TRBD1	CASSLWGTGATAGYEQYF
TRBJ2-4	-	TRBV7-8	-	CASSLDWGTLAKNIQYF
TRBJ2-5	-	TRBV2	TRBD1	CASGPDRYQETQYF
TRBJ1-5	few	TRBV2	-	CASSVGLGNQPQHF
TRBJ1-6	-	TRBV5-1	-	CASSLAPLTSDNSPLHF
TRBJ2-7	-	TRBV6-6	-	CASSSSPYEQYF
TRBJ1-3	-	TRBV13	TRBD1	CASSTGQGVYSGSTIYF
TRBJ1-2	few	TRBV6-1	-	CASSIRGFYGYTF
TRBJ1-6	-	TRBV18	TRBD1	CASSLSGTGVNSPLHF
TRBJ2-7	-	TRBV28	-	CASSFERISSYEQYF
TRBJ2-5	-	TRBV10-3	TRBD2	CAISDSGGARETQYF
TRBJ2-1	-	TRBV13	TRBD2	CASSPIRAGVFQVEQFF
TRBJ1-5	few	TRBV6-1	-	CASTESDGSNQPQHF
TRBJ2-7	-	TRBV28	TRBD2	CASSLTLAGGSEQYF